Here is one T cell receptor beta chain with its context. Once extracted for a subset, genomic DNA was divided evenly among several immunoSEQ plates. Clones were read by immunoSEQ multiplex PCR, and TCRdb kept only the in-frame ones, dropping some. The sample gives about 680,000 clones, about 91% of which show up once; roughly 24% is in the top ten. This sample was taken from a study of shared clonotypes between healthy human individuals. About the research overall: The plates for each donor numbered three CD4 naive, three CD4 memory, two CD8 naive and one CD8 memory.

Naive CD8 cells comprised CD45RO-negative, CCR7-positively selected cells, excluding terminally differentiated effector memory CD45RA+ cells. Per germline, CDR1 SGHNT and CDR2 YYREEE (reference sequence). This CDR3 contains 16 residues. J gave up 4 bases and V 9 bases, and 14 bases lay outside the gene matches. Sample: naive CD8+ T cells sorted from blood. The TCR originated in a man younger than 45 in good health. J is TRBJ2-1 and V is TRBV5-4; 9 nucleotides line up with TRBD2. For the CDR3, the DNA is TGTGCCACGGGGGCGGGGCGGGAGGGGTTTTACAATGAGCAGTTCTTC. Translation: CATGAGREGFYNEQFF.